One sample yielded the 17 T cell receptor beta chains listed below, sequenced in a study of T cells in Graves' hyperthyroidism and ophthalmopathy. TCR beta CDR3 region amplification was performed from RNA transcripts. HTBI primers drove first-round RT-PCR of the TCR CDR3. TCRdb re-called the multiplex PCR reads through MiXCR, storing one row per CDR3 protein. The repertoire holds roughly 510,000 distinct CDR3 sequences, with around 21% as singletons. Sequencing was carried out using blood. These receptors were collected from a man between 18 and 29 years old with Graves' hyperthyroidism.

This clonotype was counted many times. V gene TRBV6-1 combines with J gene TRBJ1-1; no firm D call. The CDR3 extends over 10 amino acids. The germline V and J ends were trimmed by 8 bases and 7 bases, with 8 bases remaining between them. The germline gives CDR1 MNHNS, CDR2 SASEGT. The CDR3 here is CASGSDEAFF. The CDR3 bases are TGTGCCAGCGGGTCAGATGAAGCTTTCTTT.

V and J are TRBV12-3 or TRBV12-4 and TRBJ2-5, with 8 bases aligning to TRBD1. The CDR3 runs 14 residues. Unmatched junction bases numbered 4, after V lost 3 bases and J lost 4 bases. Here the CDR3 reads CASSLDGQGETQYF. DNA of the CDR3: TGTGCCAGCAGTTTGGATGGACAGGGAGAGACCCAGTACTTC.

V and J are TRBV28 and TRBJ1-1; D possibly corresponds to TRBD1 (5 bases). This CDR3 spans 13 amino acids. Trimming stripped 2 bases from V and 5 bases from J, with 9 bases between. Germline values: CDR1 MDHEN, CDR2 SYDVKM. The CDR3 loop reads CASSLERGTEAFF. The CDR3, as DNA: TGTGCCAGCAGTTTAGAGAGGGGAACTGAAGCTTTCTTT.

The chain joins TRBV4-1 to TRBJ2-2; D might be TRBD1 (5 bases). V was trimmed by 1 base and J by 1 base, leaving 7 bases between them. Germline V lookup: CDR1 MGHRA, CDR2 YSYEKL. This CDR3 has 15 amino acids. DNA for the CDR3: TGCGCCAGCAGCCAAGTGACAGAGAACACCGGGGAGCTGTTTTTT. It translates to CASSQVTENTGELFF.

Only a few counts were recorded for this clonotype. A much more abundant neighbour one base away suggests this may be a read error. The rearrangement links TRBV28 to TRBJ2-2; D remains unclear. Germline V gene sequence: CDR1 MDHEN, CDR2 SYDVKM. V was trimmed by 4 bases and J by 6 bases, leaving 9 bases between them. The CDR3 length is 13 residues. CDR3 protein: CASSSGLPGELFF. Here the CDR3 DNA reads TGTGCCAGCAGTTCCGGGTTACCCGGGGAGCTGTTTTTT.

A remark on this clonotype: A read error is likely, as this CDR3 ends without the conserved phenylalanine or tryptophan. This chain connects TRBV30 to TRBJ1-1, with D uncertain. V was shortened by 8 bases and J by 1 base, with 11 bases between the two germline ends. The CDR3 spans 12 residues. CDR1 GTSNPN and CDR2 SVGIG come from the germline V gene (reference sequence). CDR3 loop: CAAATGNTEAFY. The CDR3 nucleotides are TGTGCCGCCGCGACTGGGAACACTGAAGCTTTCTAT.

In its sample, this clonotype was seen many times. The V gene is TRBV27, the J gene TRBJ2-7; D remains unclear. The V and J ends lost 6 bases and 3 bases respectively, with 12 bases between them. In germline, CDR1 is MNHEY, CDR2 SMNVEV (reference sequence). The length of the CDR3 is 13 residues. Here the CDR3 DNA reads TGTGCCAGCAGGCCGTCCCACTTCTACGAGCAGTACTTC. This gives the protein CASRPSHFYEQYF.

The table lists this clonotype with many counts. The genes are TRBV28 and TRBJ1-2; D perhaps matches TRBD1 (6 bases). The CDR3 covers 14 residues. Germline lookup yields CDR1 MDHEN and CDR2 SYDVKM. Deletions cut 4 bases from V and 2 bases from J, with 11 bases between. DNA of the CDR3: TGTGCCAGCAGTTGGGGGACAAGCAACTATGGCTACACCTTC. Translated, it gives CASSWGTSNYGYTF.

This clonotype was observed many times. This chain joins TRBV3-1 and TRBJ2-5; D tentatively reads TRBD1 or TRBD2 (5 bases each). The CDR3 runs to 15 residues. V was cut by 3 bases and J by 7 bases, with 18 bases left in between. In germline, CDR1 is LGHDT, CDR2 YNNKEL (reference sequence). The CDR3 spells CASSHLRQNRGTQYF. CDR3 DNA: TGTGCCAGCAGCCACCTCCGACAGAATCGGGGGACCCAGTACTTC.

V gene TRBV11-2 combines with J gene TRBJ2-7; D is unresolved. This CDR3 contains 11 residues. The V and J ends lost 4 bases and 6 bases respectively, with 7 bases between them. Germline V gene data show CDR1 as SGHAT and CDR2 as FQNNGV. DNA of the CDR3: TGTGCCAGCAGCTCCCCTGCCGAGCAGTACTTC. Translated, it gives CASSSPAEQYF.

This clonotype has ten or more counts. V usage is TRBV28 and J usage is TRBJ1-5; D is possibly TRBD1 (5 bases). The CDR3 has 14 residues. Germline CDR1 MDHEN, CDR2 SYDVKM. Trimming removed 10 bases at V and 3 bases at J, with 16 bases between. The CDR3 here is CATLMGQHNQPQHF. The CDR3 bases are TGTGCCACCCTTATGGGGCAGCACAATCAGCCCCAGCATTTT.

This clonotype was counted ten times or more. The CDR3 loop reads CASSYQTGGNDSPLHF. In DNA, the CDR3 is TGCGCCAGCAGTTACCAGACAGGGGGCAATGATTCACCCCTCCACTTT. The chain links TRBV5-1 to TRBJ1-6; TRBD1 agrees at 10 bases. The CDR3 runs to 16 residues. Germline V gene lookup returns CDR1 SGHRS and CDR2 YFSETQ. Germline trimming cut 5 bases from V and 8 bases from J; bases unmatched to any gene: 10.

The chain joins TRBV7-3 to TRBJ1-5; 7 nucleotides line up with TRBD1. The germline V gene encodes CDR1 SGHTA and CDR2 FQGTGA. The CDR3 contains 17 residues. V lost 9 bases to trimming and J lost 0 bases; unmatched junction nucleotides: 14. CDR3 sequence: CASSTSTGPYSNQPQHF. CDR3 coding DNA: TGTGCCAGTAGTACCTCGACAGGGCCCTATAGCAATCAGCCCCAGCATTTT.

Many counts were recorded for this clonotype. The chain couples TRBV28 to TRBJ2-7; D remains unclear. The CDR3 runs 16 residues. Trimming cost V 5 bases and J 4 bases, with 21 bases left between them. Germline V gives CDR1 MDHEN, CDR2 SYDVKM. The CDR3 reads CASSRPNTTPLYEQYF. CDR3 sequence (DNA): TGTGCCAGCAGTCGACCGAACACGACCCCTCTGTACGAGCAGTACTTC.

The sample holds many counts of this clonotype. The V gene is TRBV20-1, the J gene TRBJ1-1; 8 nucleotides match TRBD1. Germline V gene data show CDR1 as DFQATT and CDR2 as SNEGSKA (reference sequence). The CDR3 covers 13 residues. V dropped 1 base and J dropped 4; count of bases not matched to a gene: 2. The CDR3 DNA reads as TGCAGTGCTAGAGGACAGGGGAGCACTGAAGCTTTCTTT. Translated, it gives CSARGQGSTEAFF.

The J gene is TRBJ2-4, the V gene TRBV20-1, with 7 bases aligning to TRBD2. The CDR3 has 13 amino acids. From germline, CDR1 is DFQATT and CDR2 SNEGSKA (reference sequence). J gave up 7 bases and V 3 bases, and 6 bases lay outside the gene matches. The CDR3 DNA reads TGCAGTGCTAGCGGGGAGGGGAGGAACATTCAGTACTTC. Residues: CSASGEGRNIQYF.

This clonotype was detected many times. A read error may explain this, as a much larger clone is one base away. The chain carries TRBV12-3 or TRBV12-4 and TRBJ1-2; 7 bases are a match to TRBD1. The CDR3 runs 13 residues. CDR3 sequence: CASSFAGGHGCTF. For the CDR3, the DNA is TGTGCCAGCAGTTTCGCAGGGGGTCATGGCTGCACCTTC.